The T cell receptor (beta chain) described here comes from a study of T-cell memory formation after mild COVID-19. Findings and caveats of the study: CD4/CD8 balance characterized clones contracting day 15 to 85, and CD4+ skew characterized later expanders. Most CD4+ clones that shrank were in CM and EM, while CD8+ ones turned up in EMRA.

V lost 5 bases to trimming and J lost 1 base, with 17 bases between them. In germline, CDR1 is SEHNR, CDR2 FQNEAQ (reference sequence). This CDR3 contains 16 residues. As concerns this clonotype: What it binds is unknown.

TCRdb re-derived calls from the 5' RACE reads in MiXCR, one entry per CDR3 protein. The sample holds roughly 370,000 distinct CDR3 sequences; around a sixth are singletons and the top ten take about 22%. This sequence joins TRBV7-9 and TRBJ1-1, with D tentatively TRBD1 (6 bases). The origin of this receptor is a man aged 18 to 29 who had mild COVID-19 (a few samples of this study predate the infection). Cell type and time point are not known. The source material was PBMCs or a T cell subset sorted from them (not recorded which). CDR3 loop: CASSPLTGHRNTEAFF. The CDR3 DNA reads as TGTGCCAGCAGCCCGTTGACGGGACACCGGAACACTGAAGCTTTCTTT.